In this sample, the clone carrying this T cell receptor beta chain turned up many times. The antigen remains unidentified. Investigators prepared the TCR beta libraries by applying iRepertoire HTBI primers and Arm-PCR of CDR3 regions. TCRdb used MiXCR to reprocess the multiplex PCR reads, holding one entry per CDR3 protein. Among about 380,000 distinct CDR3 sequences listed, roughly a sixth were seen once. The time point was: newly diagnosed GD, antithyroid drugs for less than 3 months. From PBMCs, RNA was extracted and then used to make the TCR library. The data belong to a study of regulatory T cells in long-lasting Graves disease. The germline V gene encodes CDR1 DFQATT and CDR2 SNEGSKA (reference sequence). V trimming: 7 bases; J trimming: 0 bases; junction bases outside the gene matches: 17. The CDR3 spans 19 residues. Overall study results and limits: Persistent-disease Graves' patients showed less TCR diversity than new cases.

This chain joins TRBV20-1 and TRBJ2-3; 12 bases align to TRBD2. Specimen: peripheral blood mononuclear cells (PBMCs), collected at new diagnosis, from a patient treated with antithyroid drugs. The receptor was derived from a female donor with Graves disease. CDR3 nucleotides: TGCAGTGTAGTACTTGAGTCCCTAGCGGGAGGGCAGAGCACAGATACGCAGTATTTT. This codes for CSVVLESLAGGQSTDTQYF.